The 20 T cell receptor beta chains presented below share a single source sample, sequenced in a study of cytomegalovirus exposure and HLA in healthy donors. The PCR had 60 Vbeta and 13 Jbeta primers. Profiling relied on immunoSEQ multiplex PCR, and the TCRdb table lists in-frame clones only, not all of them. The sample yields 110,000 to 150,000 clones, around 80% seen once. Sequenced sample: PBMCs. The receptors were gathered from a man between 18 and 35 years old in good health and CMV-seropositive.

The CDR3 here is CASSYGRLLYQETQYF. The CDR3 DNA sequence: TGTGCCAGCAGTTACGGGAGACTACTGTACCAAGAGACCCAGTACTTC. This chain joins TRBV6-6 and TRBJ2-5, with D tentatively TRBD2 (5 bases). There are 16 residues in the CDR3. Trimming cost V 2 bases and J 0 bases, with 13 bases left between them. Germline V CDR1 and CDR2: MNHNY, SVGAGI (reference sequence).

The chain combines TRBV29-1 with TRBJ2-2; TRBD2 aligns across 7 bases. The CDR3 sequence is 13 residues long. Germline V lookup: CDR1 SQVTM, CDR2 ANQGSEA. Trimming at V came to 5 bases and at J to 1 base, leaving 1 base not matched to a gene. The chain's CDR3 is CSVSGGNTGELFF. The CDR3, as DNA: TGCAGCGTTTCGGGGGGGAACACCGGGGAGCTGTTTTTT.

The CDR3 DNA follows: TGTGCCATCAGTGAGAGGGGCGACACTGAAGCTTTCTTT. Protein sequence: CAISERGDTEAFF. This chain connects TRBV10-3 to TRBJ1-1, with D possibly TRBD1 on 5 matching bases. This CDR3 comprises 13 residues. V lost 2 bases, J lost 3 bases, and 7 bases lay in between. CDR1 ENHRY and CDR2 SYGVKD come from the germline V gene.

The chain couples TRBV5-1 to TRBJ2-3; possible D gene TRBD2, 6 bases. This CDR3 contains 15 residues. The germline CDR1 and CDR2 sequences are SGHRS and YFSETQ. V lost 4 bases and J lost 0, with 12 bases in between. CDR3 bases: TGCGCCAGCAGCGTGGGGGGACTGAGCACAGATACGCAGTATTTT. Its translation is CASSVGGLSTDTQYF.

J is TRBJ2-5 and V is TRBV28, with 10 bases aligning to TRBD2. Germline CDR1 and CDR2: MDHEN and SYDVKM. The V and J ends lost 1 base and 2 bases, in that order; junction bases with no gene match: 7. The CDR3 is made up of 17 amino acids. The CDR3 region has the DNA TGTGCCAGCAGTTTATTCGGACTAGCGGATCTTCAAGAGACCCAGTACTTC. It is translated as CASSLFGLADLQETQYF.

The genes are TRBV2 and TRBJ2-1; 7 bases map to TRBD2. The V gene end was trimmed by 6 bases and the J gene end by 4 bases; junction bases not matched to a gene: 3. This CDR3 has 13 amino acids. From germline, CDR1 is SNHLY and CDR2 FYNNEI. The CDR3 loop reads CASSSSGYNEQFF. The CDR3 DNA is TGTGCCAGCAGCTCTAGCGGTTACAATGAGCAGTTCTTC.

The J gene is TRBJ2-1, the V gene TRBV7-9; 8 bases match TRBD2. Losses at the gene ends were 3 bases for V and 2 bases for J; bases not matched to a gene: 9. This CDR3 is 17 amino acids long. Germline V CDR1 and CDR2: SEHNR, FQNEAQ (reference sequence). In DNA form, the CDR3 reads TGTGCCAGCAGCTTCCCTCCAGCGGGAGTGCCCTACAATGAGCAGTTCTTC. It is translated as CASSFPPAGVPYNEQFF.

The CDR3 DNA is TGTGCCAGCAGTTTCAGTTTCATGACAGCGAGCAATCAGCCCCAGCATTTT. This gives the protein CASSFSFMTASNQPQHF. The chain employs TRBV28 and TRBJ1-5; the D gene is possibly TRBD1 (5 bases). V lost 3 bases, J lost 1 base, and 16 bases lay in between. Germline lookup yields CDR1 MDHEN and CDR2 SYDVKM. This CDR3 region has 17 residues.

This rearrangement joins TRBV12-5 to TRBJ2-1; D might be TRBD2 (5 bases). The CDR3 length is 15 residues. Germline lookup yields CDR1 LGHNT and CDR2 FRNRAP. The germline V and J ends were trimmed by 5 bases and 5 bases, with 16 bases remaining between them. For the CDR3, the DNA is TGTGCTAGTGGTCCGGGGTCAAATAAGCACAATGAGCAGTTCTTC. Its translation is CASGPGSNKHNEQFF.

J is TRBJ2-3 and V is TRBV14; TRBD1 aligns across 8 bases. V trimming: 3 bases; J trimming: 4 bases; junction bases outside the gene matches: 9. The CDR3 covers 16 residues. From germline, CDR1 is SGHDN and CDR2 FVKESK. This CDR3 is CASSHYKTGVADTQYF. As DNA, the CDR3 is TGTGCCAGCAGCCACTACAAGACAGGGGTGGCAGATACGCAGTATTTT.

This rearrangement joins TRBV5-1 to TRBJ2-5; 9 positions agree with TRBD2. Trimming removed 7 bases from V and 5 bases from J; junction bases left unmatched: 12. Germline V gives CDR1 SGHRS, CDR2 YFSETQ. The CDR3 is 15 amino acids. The CDR3 region is CASRAAGGPRETQYF. As DNA, the CDR3 is TGCGCCAGCCGGGCGGCGGGAGGGCCGAGGGAGACCCAGTACTTC.

This chain connects TRBV2 to TRBJ2-7, with D perhaps TRBD2 (6 bases). The germline V gene has CDR1 SNHLY and CDR2 FYNNEI. The CDR3 contains 15 residues. Trimming pared 10 bases from V and 1 base from J, leaving 20 bases between. CDR3: CAILLGSGYSYEQYF. CDR3 sequence (DNA): TGTGCCATCCTTCTGGGGAGCGGGTATTCCTACGAGCAGTACTTC.

The chain carries TRBV10-3 and TRBJ2-3; D ambiguous. Germline CDR1 and CDR2: ENHRY and SYGVKD. V lost 3 bases and J lost 2, with 12 bases in between. CDR3 length: 15 amino acids. The CDR3 reads CAISESGLITDTQYF. CDR3 coding DNA: TGTGCCATCAGTGAAAGTGGGCTAATCACAGATACGCAGTATTTT.

V is TRBV4-2 and J is TRBJ1-2; 7 nucleotides line up with TRBD1. V lost 3 bases to trimming and J lost 3 bases; unmatched junction nucleotides: 13. Looked up from germline, CDR1 is LGHNA and CDR2 is YNFKEQ. This CDR3 comprises 17 residues. The CDR3 reads CASSQITRDRTDYGYTF. DNA of the CDR3: TGTGCCAGCAGCCAGATTACCCGGGACAGAACAGACTATGGCTACACCTTC.

The V gene is TRBV6-5, the J gene TRBJ2-3; D may be TRBD2 (6 bases). The CDR3 sequence is 16 residues long. V lost 4 bases and J lost 1, with 15 bases in between. Per the germline V gene, CDR1 is MNHEY and CDR2 is SVGAGI. CDR3 in DNA: TGTGCCAGCAGTTCCCTAAGGGGAGGAGGCACAGATACGCAGTATTTT. Encoded protein: CASSSLRGGGTDTQYF.

V gene TRBV6-4 combines with J gene TRBJ2-2; D is perhaps TRBD2 (5 bases). Trimming stripped 0 bases from V and 3 bases from J, with 5 bases between. Germline V gene data show CDR1 as MRHNA and CDR2 as SNTAGT. The CDR3 is 14 residues long. The DNA of the CDR3 is TGTGCCAGCAGTGACTCTAGCGACACCGGGGAGCTGTTTTTT. Translated: CASSDSSDTGELFF.

V gene TRBV27 combines with J gene TRBJ2-3; 7 bases are a match to TRBD2. The junction had 12 bases not matched to a gene; V was cut back by 8 bases and J by 4 bases. Germline CDR1 and CDR2: MNHEY and SMNVEV (reference sequence). CDR3 size: 15 residues. The CDR3: CASSSRLAGSDTQYF. CDR3 nucleotides: TGTGCCAGCTCTTCCCGACTAGCCGGGTCAGATACGCAGTATTTT.

The chain has TRBV10-1 and TRBJ1-3; D remains ambiguous. Germline CDR1 is WNHNN and CDR2 is SYGVQD (reference sequence). The CDR3 is 15 amino acids. Trimming cost V 2 bases and J 2 bases, with 10 bases left between them. CDR3 DNA: TGCGCCAGCAGTGAGGTGACGAGCGCTGGAAACACCATATATTTT. Protein sequence: CASSEVTSAGNTIYF.

This CDR3 reads CASSEVQETQYF. The CDR3 DNA reads as TGCGCCAGCAGCGAGGTTCAAGAGACCCAGTACTTC. The V gene is TRBV5-1, the J gene TRBJ2-5; D unresolved. V shed 4 bases and J shed 2 bases, with 6 bases lying between them. CDR1 SGHRS and CDR2 YFSETQ come from the germline V gene. This CDR3 comprises 12 residues.

The V call is TRBV27, the J call TRBJ1-5; D is unresolved. V was pared by 3 bases and J by 4 bases, with 13 bases between. Germline lookup yields CDR1 MNHEY and CDR2 SMNVEV (reference sequence). CDR3 length equals 15 residues. In DNA, the CDR3 is TGTGCCAGCAGTTTGGCGCAGGCGACGAATCAGCCCCAGCATTTT. Its translation: CASSLAQATNQPQHF.